This T cell receptor beta chain was retrieved from a study of blood T cells in healthy people across ages. A second PCR of 7 to 11 cycles used a sample-barcoded 5' primer and a J-beta primer mix. Each of the cDNA molecules was tagged by a template-switch adaptor with 12 random nucleotides. MiXCR, applied by TCRdb to the 5' RACE reads, yields one record per CDR3 protein. The top ten clones hold approximately 2.1% of a sample with roughly 2 million distinct CDR3 sequences, approximately 50% of them seen once. General study results and limits: Strong correlation existed between TCR beta diversity and naive T cell percentage. Diversity estimates from one million T cells were considered underestimates.

They isolated at least 6 million PBMCs from each sample. As for this clonotype: Antigen specificity is unknown.

The clonotype comes from a woman aged 40 to 50 in good health. Sequenced input: blood.

DNA of the CDR3: TGCGCCAGCAGCCAGACCCCCTTTAGCGGGGATGGCCAAGAGACCCAGTACTTC. It is translated as CASSQTPFSGDGQETQYF. The chain carries TRBV4-3 and TRBJ2-5; 8 bases agree with TRBD2. Trimming at V came to 3 bases and at J to 1 base, leaving 13 bases not matched to a gene. The CDR3 is made up of 18 amino acids. The V gene's germline CDR1 is LGHNA and CDR2 YSLEER.